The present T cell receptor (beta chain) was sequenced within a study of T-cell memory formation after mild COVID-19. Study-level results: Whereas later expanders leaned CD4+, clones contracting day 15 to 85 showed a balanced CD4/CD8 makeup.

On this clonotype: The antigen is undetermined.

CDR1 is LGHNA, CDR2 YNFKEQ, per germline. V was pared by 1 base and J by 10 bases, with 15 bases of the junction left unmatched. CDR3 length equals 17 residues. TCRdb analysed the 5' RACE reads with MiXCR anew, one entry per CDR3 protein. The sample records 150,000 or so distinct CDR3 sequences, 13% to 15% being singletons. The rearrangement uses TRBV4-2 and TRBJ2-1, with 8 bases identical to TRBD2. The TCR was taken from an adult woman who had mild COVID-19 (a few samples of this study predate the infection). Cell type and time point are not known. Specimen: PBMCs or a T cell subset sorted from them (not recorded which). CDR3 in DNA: TGTGCCAGCAGCCAAGGGGATAGCGGGACCCGTACGAGCGAGCAGTTCTTC. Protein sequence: CASSQGDSGTRTSEQFF.